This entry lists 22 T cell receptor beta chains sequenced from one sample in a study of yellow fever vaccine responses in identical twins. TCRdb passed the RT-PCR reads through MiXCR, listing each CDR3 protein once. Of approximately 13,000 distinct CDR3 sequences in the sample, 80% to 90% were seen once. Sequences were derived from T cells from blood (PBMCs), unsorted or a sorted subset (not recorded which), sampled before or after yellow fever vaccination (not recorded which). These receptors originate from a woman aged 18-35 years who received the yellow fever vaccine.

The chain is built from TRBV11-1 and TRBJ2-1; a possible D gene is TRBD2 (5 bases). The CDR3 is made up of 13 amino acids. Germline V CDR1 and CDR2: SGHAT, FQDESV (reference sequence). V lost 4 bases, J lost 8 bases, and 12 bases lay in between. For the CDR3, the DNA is TGTGCCAGCAGCTCCAAGGACGGGGATGAGCAGTTCTTC. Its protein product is CASSSKDGDEQFF.

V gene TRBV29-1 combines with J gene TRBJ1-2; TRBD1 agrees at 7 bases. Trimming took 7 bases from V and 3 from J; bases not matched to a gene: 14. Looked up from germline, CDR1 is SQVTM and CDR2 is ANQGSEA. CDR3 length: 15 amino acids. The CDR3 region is CSATGWTGDYYGYTF. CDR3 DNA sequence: TGCAGCGCCACCGGTTGGACAGGAGATTACTATGGCTACACCTTC.

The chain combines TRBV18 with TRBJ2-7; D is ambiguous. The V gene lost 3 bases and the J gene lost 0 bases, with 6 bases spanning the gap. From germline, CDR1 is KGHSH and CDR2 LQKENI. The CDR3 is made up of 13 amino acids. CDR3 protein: CASSPGTSYEQYF. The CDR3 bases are TGTGCCAGCTCACCGGGCACCTCCTACGAGCAGTACTTC.

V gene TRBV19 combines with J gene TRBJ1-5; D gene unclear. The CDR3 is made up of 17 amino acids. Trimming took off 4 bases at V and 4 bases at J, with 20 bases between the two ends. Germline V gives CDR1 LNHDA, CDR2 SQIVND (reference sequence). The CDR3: CASSKPPLRAENQPQHF. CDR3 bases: TGTGCCAGTAGTAAGCCCCCATTAAGGGCCGAAAATCAGCCCCAGCATTTT.

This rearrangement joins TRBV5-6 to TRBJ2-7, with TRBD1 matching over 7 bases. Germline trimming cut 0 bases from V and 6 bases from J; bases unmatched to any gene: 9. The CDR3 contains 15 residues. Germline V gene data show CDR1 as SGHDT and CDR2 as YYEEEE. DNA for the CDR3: TGTGCCAGCAGCTTGGGGGTTAGGTCAGGGGGCGAGCAGTACTTC. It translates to CASSLGVRSGGEQYF.

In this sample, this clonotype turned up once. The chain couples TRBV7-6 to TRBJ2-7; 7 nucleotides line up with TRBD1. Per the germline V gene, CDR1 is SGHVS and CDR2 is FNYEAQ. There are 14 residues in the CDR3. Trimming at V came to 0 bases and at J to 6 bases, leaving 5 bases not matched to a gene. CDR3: CASSLAETGTEQYF. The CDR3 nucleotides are TGTGCCAGCAGCTTAGCGGAGACAGGGACCGAGCAGTACTTC.

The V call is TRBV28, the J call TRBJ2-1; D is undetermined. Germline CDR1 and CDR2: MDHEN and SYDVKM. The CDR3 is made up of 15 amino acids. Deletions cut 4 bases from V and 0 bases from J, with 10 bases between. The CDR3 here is CASSSTRSSYNEQFF. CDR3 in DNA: TGTGCCAGCAGTTCGACCAGGAGCTCCTACAATGAGCAGTTCTTC.

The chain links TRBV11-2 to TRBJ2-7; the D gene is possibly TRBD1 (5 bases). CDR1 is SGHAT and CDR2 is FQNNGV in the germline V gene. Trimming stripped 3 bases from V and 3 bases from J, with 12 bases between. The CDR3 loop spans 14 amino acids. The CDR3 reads CASSFFPDSYEQYF. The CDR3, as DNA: TGTGCCAGCAGCTTCTTTCCTGACAGCTACGAGCAGTACTTC.

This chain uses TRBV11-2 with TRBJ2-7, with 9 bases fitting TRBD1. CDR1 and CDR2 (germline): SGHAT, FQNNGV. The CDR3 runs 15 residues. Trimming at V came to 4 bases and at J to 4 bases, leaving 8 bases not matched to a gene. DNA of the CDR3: TGTGCCAGCAGCTATAATGGACAGGGGCTGTACGAGCAGTACTTC. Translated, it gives CASSYNGQGLYEQYF.

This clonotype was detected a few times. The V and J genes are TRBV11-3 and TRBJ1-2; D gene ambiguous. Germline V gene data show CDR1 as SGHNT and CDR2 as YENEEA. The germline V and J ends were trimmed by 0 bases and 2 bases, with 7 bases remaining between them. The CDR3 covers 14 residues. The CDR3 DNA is TGTGCCAGCAGCTTAGATGCGGGGAACTATGGCTACACCTTC. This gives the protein CASSLDAGNYGYTF.

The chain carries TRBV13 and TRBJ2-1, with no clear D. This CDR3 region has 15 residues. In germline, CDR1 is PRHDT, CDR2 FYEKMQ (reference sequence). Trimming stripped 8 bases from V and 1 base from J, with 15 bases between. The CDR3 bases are TGTGCCAGCTTCTTGGCAGTTAATTCCTACAATGAGCAGTTCTTC. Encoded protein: CASFLAVNSYNEQFF.

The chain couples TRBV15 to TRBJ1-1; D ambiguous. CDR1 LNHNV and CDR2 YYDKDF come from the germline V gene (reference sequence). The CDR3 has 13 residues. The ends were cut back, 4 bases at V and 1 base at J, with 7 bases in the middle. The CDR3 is CATSTTENTEAFF. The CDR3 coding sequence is TGTGCCACCAGCACCACAGAGAACACTGAAGCTTTCTTT.

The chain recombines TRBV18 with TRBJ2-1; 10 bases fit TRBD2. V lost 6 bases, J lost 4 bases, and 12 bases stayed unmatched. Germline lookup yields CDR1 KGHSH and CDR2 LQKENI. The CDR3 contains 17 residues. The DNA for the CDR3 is TGTGCCAGCTCGACAGGAGCGGGAGGGCCCGGTTACAATGAGCAGTTCTTC. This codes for CASSTGAGGPGYNEQFF.

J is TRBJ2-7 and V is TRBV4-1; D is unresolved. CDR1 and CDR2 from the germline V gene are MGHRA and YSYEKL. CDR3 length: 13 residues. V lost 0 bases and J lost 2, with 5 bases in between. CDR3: CASSQDGAYEQYF. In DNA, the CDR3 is TGCGCCAGCAGCCAAGATGGGGCCTACGAGCAGTACTTC.

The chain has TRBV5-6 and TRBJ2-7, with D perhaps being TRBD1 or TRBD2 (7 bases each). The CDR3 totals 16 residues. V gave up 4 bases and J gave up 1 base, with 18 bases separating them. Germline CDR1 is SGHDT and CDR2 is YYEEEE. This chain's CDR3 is CASSTRGKGLSYEQYF. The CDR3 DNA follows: TGTGCCAGCAGCACCAGGGGGAAGGGACTATCCTACGAGCAGTACTTC.

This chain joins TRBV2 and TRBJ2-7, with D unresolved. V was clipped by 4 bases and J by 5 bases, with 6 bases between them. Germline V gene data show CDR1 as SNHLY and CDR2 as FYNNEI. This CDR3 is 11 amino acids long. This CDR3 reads CASSVMDEQYF. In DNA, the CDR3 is TGTGCCAGCAGTGTTATGGACGAGCAGTACTTC.

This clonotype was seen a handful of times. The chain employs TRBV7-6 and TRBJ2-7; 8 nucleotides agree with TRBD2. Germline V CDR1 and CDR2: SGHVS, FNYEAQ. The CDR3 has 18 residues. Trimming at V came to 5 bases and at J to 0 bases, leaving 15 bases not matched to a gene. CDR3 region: CASSPLGLAGPDSYEQYF. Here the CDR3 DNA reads TGTGCCAGCAGCCCACTGGGTCTAGCGGGTCCAGACTCCTACGAGCAGTACTTC.

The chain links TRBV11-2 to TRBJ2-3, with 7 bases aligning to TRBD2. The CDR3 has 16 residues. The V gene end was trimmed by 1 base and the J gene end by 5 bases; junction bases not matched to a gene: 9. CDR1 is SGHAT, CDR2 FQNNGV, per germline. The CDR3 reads CASSLGSGAGLDTQYF. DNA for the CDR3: TGTGCCAGCAGCTTAGGCAGCGGGGCGGGATTAGATACGCAGTATTTT.

Here the CDR3 reads CATGTGVTYEQYF. As DNA, the CDR3 is TGTGCCACCGGGACAGGGGTCACCTACGAGCAGTACTTC. This chain uses TRBV15 with TRBJ2-7, with TRBD1 matching 10 bases. The germline CDR1 and CDR2 sequences are LNHNV and YYDKDF (reference sequence). This CDR3 has 13 residues. V shed 8 bases, J shed 2 bases, and the junction held 3 bases outside the gene matches.

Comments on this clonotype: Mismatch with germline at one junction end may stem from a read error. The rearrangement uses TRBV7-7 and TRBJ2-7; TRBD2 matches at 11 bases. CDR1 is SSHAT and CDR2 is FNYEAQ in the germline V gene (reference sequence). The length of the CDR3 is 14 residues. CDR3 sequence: CASSLAGGHYEQYF. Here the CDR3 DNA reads TGTGCTAGCAGCTTAGCGGGGGGGCACTACGAGCAGTACTTC.

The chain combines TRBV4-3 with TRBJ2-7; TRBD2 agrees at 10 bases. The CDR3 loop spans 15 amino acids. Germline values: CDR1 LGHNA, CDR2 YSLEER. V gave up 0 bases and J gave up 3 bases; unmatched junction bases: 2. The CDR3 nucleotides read TGCGCCAGCAGCCAAGATGCTAGCGGGAGCTACGAGCAGTACTTC. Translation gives CASSQDASGSYEQYF.

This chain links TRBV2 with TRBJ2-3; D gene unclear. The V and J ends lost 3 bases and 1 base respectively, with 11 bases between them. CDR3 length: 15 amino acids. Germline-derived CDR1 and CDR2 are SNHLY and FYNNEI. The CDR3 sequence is CASSDVSLGTDTQYF. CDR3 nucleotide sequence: TGTGCCAGCAGTGATGTCAGCCTCGGCACAGATACGCAGTATTTT.